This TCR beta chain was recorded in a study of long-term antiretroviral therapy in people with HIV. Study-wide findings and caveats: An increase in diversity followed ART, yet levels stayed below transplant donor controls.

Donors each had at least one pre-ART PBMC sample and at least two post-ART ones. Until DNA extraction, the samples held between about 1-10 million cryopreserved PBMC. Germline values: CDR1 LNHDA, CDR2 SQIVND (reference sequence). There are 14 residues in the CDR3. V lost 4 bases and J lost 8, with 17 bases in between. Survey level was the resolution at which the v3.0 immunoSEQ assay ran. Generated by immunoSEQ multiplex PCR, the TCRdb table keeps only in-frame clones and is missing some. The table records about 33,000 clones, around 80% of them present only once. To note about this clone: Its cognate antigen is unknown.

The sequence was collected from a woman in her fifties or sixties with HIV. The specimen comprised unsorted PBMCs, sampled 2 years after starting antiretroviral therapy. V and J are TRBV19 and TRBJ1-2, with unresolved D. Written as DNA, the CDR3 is TGTGCCAGTAGTACGGGATCCCAACCTCGCGGCTACACCTTC. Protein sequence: CASSTGSQPRGYTF. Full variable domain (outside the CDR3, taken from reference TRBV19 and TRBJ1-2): DGGITQSPKYLFRKEGQNVTLSCEQNLNHDAMYWYRQDPGQGLRLIYYSQIVNDFQKGDIAEGYSVSREKKESFPLTVTSAQKNPTAFYLCASSTGSQPRGYTFGSGTRLTVV.